The clone carrying this TCR beta chain was recorded only once. Deletions cut 4 bases from V and 1 base from J, with 13 bases between. The CDR3 has 15 amino acids. Germline CDR1 MDHEN, CDR2 SYDVKM. The sample belongs to a study of blood T cell repertoires in COVID-19. About the study: Samples of COVID-19 (acute and convalescent) were obtained from the United States, Italy and Spain. The analysed material was cDNA or gDNA that came from T cells, B-cell-depleted T cells, or PBMCs.

In the source study's methods: Quantification of nucleated cells was approximated via reference gene primer amplification. Libraries were prepared by immunoSEQ multiplex PCR; TCRdb keeps only in-frame clonotypes and omits some of them. V, J and clone size reflect that table, while D and trimming were determined from the DNA. The sample carries 100,000 or so clones, about 90% recorded once. J is TRBJ1-2 and V is TRBV28; possibly TRBD1 for D (6 bases). The sample was peripheral blood. This receptor was identified in a woman between 45 and 60 years old in a cohort sampled during active COVID-19. CDR3 residues: CASSYNPQGNYGYTF. CDR3 nucleotide sequence: TGTGCCAGCAGTTACAACCCACAGGGTAACTATGGCTACACCTTC.